The next 10 T cell receptor beta chains were all read from a single sample in a study of OX40 agonist ivuxolimab in advanced cancers. Measured with immunoSEQ multiplex PCR; TCRdb has only the in-frame clones, and not every one. The sample lists roughly 60,000 clones, 90% to 95% seen once, with roughly 19% in the top ten. Source: CD4+ or CD8+ T cells sorted from blood, taken in a trial of the OX40 agonist ivuxolimab. The source of these receptors is an adult with an advanced solid tumor such as melanoma, head and neck, liver or kidney cancer.

The rearrangement joins TRBV19 to TRBJ1-5; the D gene is possibly TRBD1 (6 bases). Germline values: CDR1 LNHDA, CDR2 SQIVND (reference sequence). This CDR3 is 20 amino acids long. The germline V and J ends were trimmed by 7 bases and 0 bases, with 28 bases remaining between them. The CDR3 coding sequence is TGTGCCAGTAAGGGCGGTTGGGGTGCCCAGGGGTGGGATAGCAATCAGCCCCAGCATTTT. This translates into CASKGGWGAQGWDSNQPQHF.

The chain links TRBV30 to TRBJ2-3, with 9 bases identical to TRBD2. The germline V gene encodes CDR1 GTSNPN and CDR2 SVGIG (reference sequence). This CDR3 is 15 amino acids long. With 0 bases clipped from V and 5 bases from J, the junction kept 6 bases outside the gene matches. CDR3 residues: CAWSVLAGGRDTQYF. CDR3 in DNA: TGTGCCTGGAGTGTACTAGCGGGCGGGCGAGATACGCAGTATTTT.

The genes are TRBV4-2 and TRBJ2-1, with 11 bases matching TRBD2. Germline V gene data show CDR1 as LGHNA and CDR2 as YNFKEQ. This CDR3 spans 18 amino acids. Trimming at V came to 3 bases and at J to 3 bases, leaving 10 bases not matched to a gene. The CDR3 coding sequence is TGTGCCAGCAGCCATGCGACGGCTAGCGGGAGGAGCTACAATGAGCAGTTCTTC. Amino acid sequence: CASSHATASGRSYNEQFF.

V usage is TRBV11-3 and J usage is TRBJ2-2; the D is unclear. Deletions cut 4 bases from V and 4 bases from J, with 7 bases between. CDR1 is SGHNT, CDR2 YENEEA, per germline. The CDR3 totals 13 residues. The CDR3 DNA follows: TGTGCCAGCAGCTCCGGCACCACCGGGGAGCTGTTTTTT. Protein sequence: CASSSGTTGELFF.

The chain is built from TRBV29-1 and TRBJ2-1, with D possibly being TRBD1 (5 bases). The CDR3 runs to 12 residues. V dropped 6 bases and J dropped 4 bases, with 10 bases sitting between them. Per the germline V gene, CDR1 is SQVTM and CDR2 is ANQGSEA. CDR3 sequence: CSVIHRYNEQFF. DNA of the CDR3: TGCAGCGTGATTCACAGGTACAATGAGCAGTTCTTC.

This clone showed up just a few times. The chain links TRBV7-9 to TRBJ2-1; 8 bases fit TRBD1. V shed 6 bases, J shed 4 bases, and the junction held 14 bases outside the gene matches. Germline CDR1 is SEHNR and CDR2 is FQNEAQ (reference sequence). CDR3 length: 17 residues. The chain's CDR3 is CASRRSEVQGGYNEQFF. CDR3 sequence (DNA): TGTGCCAGCAGACGCAGTGAGGTACAGGGGGGATACAATGAGCAGTTCTTC.

The V call is TRBV6-5, the J call TRBJ2-7; D is ambiguous. The germline V gene has CDR1 MNHEY and CDR2 SVGAGI. V gave up 9 bases and J gave up 7 bases, with 13 bases separating them. CDR3 length: 11 amino acids. The CDR3 loop is CASYYRREQYF. Written as DNA, the CDR3 is TGTGCCAGTTACTACCGACGGGAGCAGTACTTC.

V usage is TRBV11-2 and J usage is TRBJ2-7; 9 nucleotides agree with TRBD2. CDR3 length: 14 residues. Germline V gene data show CDR1 as SGHAT and CDR2 as FQNNGV. V shed 7 bases, J shed 2 bases, and the junction held 6 bases outside the gene matches. The CDR3 DNA sequence: TGTGCCAGCAAAAATGTAGCGGGAGCCTACGAGCAGTACTTC. Protein: CASKNVAGAYEQYF.

V is TRBV28 and J is TRBJ1-1; D remains unclear. The CDR3 is 15 residues long. Germline-derived CDR1 and CDR2 are MDHEN and SYDVKM. Trimming took off 4 bases at V and 0 bases at J, with 12 bases between the two ends. The CDR3 region is CASSSRRTMNTEAFF. CDR3 in DNA: TGTGCCAGCAGTTCCCGACGGACGATGAACACTGAAGCTTTCTTT.

The rearrangement uses TRBV11-1 and TRBJ2-1; D may be TRBD2 (5 bases). CDR3 length: 15 residues. The V and J ends lost 4 bases and 3 bases respectively, with 13 bases between them. Germline V gives CDR1 SGHAT, CDR2 FQDESV (reference sequence). The CDR3 region has the DNA TGTGCCAGCAGCTCCTCCCCCGGGAACTACAATGAGCAGTTCTTC. Translated, it gives CASSSSPGNYNEQFF.